This TCR beta chain was recovered during a study of cytomegalovirus exposure and HLA in healthy donors. CDR1 MDHEN and CDR2 SYDVKM come from the germline V gene. This CDR3 is built from 14 residues. V lost 7 bases, J lost 0 bases, and 12 bases lay in between. The PCR was carried out with 60 Vbeta primers and 13 Jbeta primers. Libraries were prepared by immunoSEQ multiplex PCR; TCRdb keeps only in-frame clonotypes and omits some of them. The table has more than 100,000 clones, around 77% seen once. A word on this clone: The antigen remains undetermined.

Notes on the study in general: Later analysis placed DRB1 highest and HLA-C lowest in TCR association rates, which differed by HLA locus.

The source is a woman in her fifties or sixties in good health and CMV-seronegative. The V call is TRBV28, the J call TRBJ1-1, with a possible D match to TRBD1 (5 bases). What was sequenced was PBMCs. CDR3 protein: CASIGGTLNTEAFF. The CDR3 nucleotides read TGTGCCAGCATCGGGGGGACCTTGAACACTGAAGCTTTCTTT.